A single T cell receptor (beta chain) is shown here with its context. The data derive from a study of T cells in tumors after PD-1 blockade. On the study more broadly: Blood samples averaged around 110,000 templates (range about 21,000-257,772) and 35,000 or so unique clonotypes.

Assay used: immunoSEQ multiplex PCR; TCRdb lists only in-frame clones, some missing. This sample has approximately 50,000 clones; approximately 80% occur once, and the top ten carry 8.7%. There are 14 residues in the CDR3. CDR1 LGHDT and CDR2 YNNKEL come from the germline V gene (reference sequence). V lost 0 bases and J lost 5, with 10 bases in between. The material sequenced was PBMCs, taken before anti-PD-1 therapy. This TCR was sampled from a human donor with advanced basal cell or squamous cell carcinoma (not recorded which). The genes are TRBV3-1 (or the pseudogene TRBV3-2) and TRBJ1-1; D not certain. CDR3 protein: CASSQETYGTEAFF. The CDR3 coding sequence is TGTGCCAGCAGCCAAGAGACTTACGGAACTGAAGCTTTCTTT.